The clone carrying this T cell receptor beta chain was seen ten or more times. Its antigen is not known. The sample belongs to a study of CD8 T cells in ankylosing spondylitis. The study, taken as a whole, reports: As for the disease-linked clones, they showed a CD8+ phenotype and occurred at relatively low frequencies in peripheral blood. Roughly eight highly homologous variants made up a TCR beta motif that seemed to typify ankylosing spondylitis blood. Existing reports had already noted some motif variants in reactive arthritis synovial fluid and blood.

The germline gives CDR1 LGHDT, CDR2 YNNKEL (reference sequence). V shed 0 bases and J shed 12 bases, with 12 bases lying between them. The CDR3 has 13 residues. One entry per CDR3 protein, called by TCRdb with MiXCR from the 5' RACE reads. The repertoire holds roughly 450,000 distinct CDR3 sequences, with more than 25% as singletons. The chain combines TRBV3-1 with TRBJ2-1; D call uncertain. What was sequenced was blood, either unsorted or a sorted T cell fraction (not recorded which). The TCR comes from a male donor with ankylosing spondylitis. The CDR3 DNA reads TGTGCCAGCAGCCAAGAGATTGGGAAGGTGCAGTTCTTC. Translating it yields CASSQEIGKVQFF.